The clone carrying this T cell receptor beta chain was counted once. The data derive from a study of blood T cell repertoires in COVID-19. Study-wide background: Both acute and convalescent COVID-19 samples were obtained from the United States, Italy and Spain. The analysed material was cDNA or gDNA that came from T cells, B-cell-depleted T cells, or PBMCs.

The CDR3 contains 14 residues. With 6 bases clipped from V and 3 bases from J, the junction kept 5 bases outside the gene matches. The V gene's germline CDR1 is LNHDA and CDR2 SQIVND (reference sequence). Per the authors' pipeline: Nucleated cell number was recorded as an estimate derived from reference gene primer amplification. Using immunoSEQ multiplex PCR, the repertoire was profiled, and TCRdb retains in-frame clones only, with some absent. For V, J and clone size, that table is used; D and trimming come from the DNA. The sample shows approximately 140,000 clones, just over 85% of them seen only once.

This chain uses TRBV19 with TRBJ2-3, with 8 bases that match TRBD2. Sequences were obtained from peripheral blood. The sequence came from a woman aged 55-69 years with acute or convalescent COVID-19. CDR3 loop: CASRPGLGTDTQYF. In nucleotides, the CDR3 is TGTGCCAGTAGGCCGGGACTAGGAACAGATACGCAGTATTTT.